This T cell receptor beta chain came from a study of blood T cells in healthy people across ages. It was with a sample-barcoded 5' primer and a J-beta primer mix that a second PCR of roughly 6 to 12 cycles was run. The authors tagged each cDNA molecule using a template-switch adaptor with 12 random nucleotides. MiXCR, applied by TCRdb to the 5' RACE reads, yields one record per CDR3 protein. Among over 1,500,000 distinct CDR3 sequences listed, about 49% were seen once. Germline values: CDR1 SGDLS, CDR2 YYNGEE. The V gene end was trimmed by 0 bases and the J gene end by 9 bases; junction bases not matched to a gene: 9. The CDR3 is made up of 15 amino acids.

The receptor comes from a woman in her 40s in good health. The sample comprised blood. The rearrangement uses TRBV9 and TRBJ2-1; TRBD1 agrees at 7 bases. For the CDR3, the DNA is TGTGCCAGCAGCGTAGTGCAGGGCCGACAGGGTGAGCAGTTCTTC. Translation: CASSVVQGRQGEQFF.